One and the same sample provided the 8 T cell receptor beta chains below, sequenced in a study of shared clonotypes between healthy human individuals. Only in-frame clones appear in the TCRdb table, and some are missing; sequencing was by immunoSEQ multiplex PCR. This sample yields 650,000 to 800,000 clones, of which 72% are seen a single time; around 1.8% belongs to the top ten. The sequenced material came from memory CD4+ T cells sorted from blood. As to subset: CD45RA-negative fraction. The receptor source for this set is a woman younger than 45 in good health.

This clone was seen a few times. The rearrangement links TRBV19 to TRBJ2-7, with 12 bases fitting TRBD1. The CDR3 is 13 residues long. With V trimmed by 8 bases and J by 6 bases, 5 bases remained unmatched. Germline V CDR1 and CDR2: LNHDA, SQIVND (reference sequence). The DNA for the CDR3 is TGTGCCAGTTCCGGGACAGGGGGCCTCGAGCAGTACTTC. Its translation is CASSGTGGLEQYF.

This chain links TRBV9 with TRBJ1-2; 7 nucleotides agree with TRBD1. CDR3 length: 17 amino acids. The J segment lost 1 base and the V segment lost 3 bases, leaving 12 bases of the junction unmatched. Germline V gives CDR1 SGDLS, CDR2 YYNGEE. The CDR3 region has the DNA TGTGCCAGCAGCGCAAACGGGGGGGACAGACTTAACTATGGCTACACCTTC. It specifies CASSANGGDRLNYGYTF.

The sample holds a few counts of this clone. The sample holds other DNA sequences that translate to the same CDR3. The V call is TRBV5-4, the J call TRBJ2-7, with a weak D call TRBD1 (6 bases). V shed 4 bases and J shed 1 base, with 9 bases lying between them. The CDR3 has 13 residues. The V gene's germline CDR1 is SGHNT and CDR2 YYREEE (reference sequence). The CDR3 region is CASSLQGSYEQYF. CDR3 coding DNA: TGTGCCAGCAGCCTACAGGGATCCTACGAGCAGTACTTC.

This chain uses TRBV10-3 with TRBJ2-3; weak D call: TRBD2 (6 bases). The length of the CDR3 is 13 residues. Germline V lookup: CDR1 ENHRY, CDR2 SYGVKD. Trimming left V 0 bases short and J 13 bases short, with 14 bases between. DNA for the CDR3: TGTGCCATCAGTGAGTCGAACGAGCGGGCGAAGTATTTT. Protein sequence: CAISESNERAKYF.

This clone has just one count. The genes are TRBV28 and TRBJ2-1; no clear D. CDR1 and CDR2 from the germline V gene are MDHEN and SYDVKM. This CDR3 comprises 16 residues. V lost 4 bases and J 7 bases, leaving 20 bases between the germline ends. In DNA form, the CDR3 reads TGTGCCAGCAGTTCGCGTAATCGTACCCCTCGGAATGAGCAGTTCTTC. It encodes CASSSRNRTPRNEQFF. Full variable domain (rest looked up from reference TRBV28 and TRBJ2-1): DVKVTQSSRYLVKRTGEKVFLECVQDMDHENMFWYRQDPGLGLRLIYFSYDVKMKEKGDIPEGYSVSREKKERFSLILESASTNQTSMYLCASSSRNRTPRNEQFFGPGTRLTVL.

This clone turned up a few times. The rearrangement uses TRBV13 and TRBJ1-3, with no clear D. The V end was cut by 1 base, the J end by 3 bases, with 10 bases between. The CDR3 is 15 amino acids. The germline gives CDR1 PRHDT, CDR2 FYEKMQ (reference sequence). The CDR3 protein is CASSLDATGGNTIYF. CDR3 nucleotide sequence: TGTGCCAGCAGCTTAGACGCCACGGGTGGAAACACCATATATTTT.

The CDR3 reads CASSLWDRYGYTF. For the CDR3, the DNA is TGTGCCAGCAGCTTATGGGACCGCTATGGCTACACCTTC. V gene TRBV13 combines with J gene TRBJ1-2, with a tentative D call TRBD1 (5 bases). Trimming pared 2 bases from V and 4 bases from J, leaving 8 bases between. CDR1 and CDR2 (germline): PRHDT, FYEKMQ (reference sequence). CDR3 length: 13 residues.

The J gene is TRBJ2-2, the V gene TRBV28, with TRBD2 matching 13 bases. This CDR3 has 15 amino acids. Per germline, CDR1 MDHEN and CDR2 SYDVKM. V trimming: 5 bases; J trimming: 6 bases; junction bases outside the gene matches: 3. The CDR3 DNA follows: TGTGCCAGCAGTGCGGGACTAGCGGGACCCGGGGAGCTGTTTTTT. It codes for CASSAGLAGPGELFF. The whole variable domain, remainder taken from reference TRBV28 and TRBJ2-2, is DVKVTQSSRYLVKRTGEKVFLECVQDMDHENMFWYRQDPGLGLRLIYFSYDVKMKEKGDIPEGYSVSREKKERFSLILESASTNQTSMYLCASSAGLAGPGELFFGEGSRLTVL.